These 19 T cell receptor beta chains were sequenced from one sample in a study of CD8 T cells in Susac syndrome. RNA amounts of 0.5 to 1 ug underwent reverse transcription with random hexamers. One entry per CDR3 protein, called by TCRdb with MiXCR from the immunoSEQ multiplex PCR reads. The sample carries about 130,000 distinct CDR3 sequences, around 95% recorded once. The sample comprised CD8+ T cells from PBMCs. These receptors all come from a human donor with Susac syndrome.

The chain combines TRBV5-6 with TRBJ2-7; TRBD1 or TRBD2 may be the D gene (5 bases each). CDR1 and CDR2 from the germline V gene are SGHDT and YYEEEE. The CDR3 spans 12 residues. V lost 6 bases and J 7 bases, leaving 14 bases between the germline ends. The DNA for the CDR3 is TGTGCCAGCACCTCTTTGGGGGTTGAGCAGTACTTC. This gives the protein CASTSLGVEQYF.

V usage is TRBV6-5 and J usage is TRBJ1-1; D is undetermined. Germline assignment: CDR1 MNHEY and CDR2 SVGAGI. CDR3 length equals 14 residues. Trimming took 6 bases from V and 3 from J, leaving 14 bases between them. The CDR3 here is CASSQGLGYTEAFF. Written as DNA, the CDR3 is TGTGCCAGCAGCCAAGGACTGGGGTACACTGAAGCTTTCTTT.

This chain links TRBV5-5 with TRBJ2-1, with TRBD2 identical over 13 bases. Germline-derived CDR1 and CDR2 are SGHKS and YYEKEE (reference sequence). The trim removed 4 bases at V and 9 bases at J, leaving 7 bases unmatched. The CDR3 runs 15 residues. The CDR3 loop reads CASSPGLAGVIEQFF. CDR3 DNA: TGTGCCAGCAGCCCCGGACTAGCGGGAGTTATTGAGCAGTTCTTC.

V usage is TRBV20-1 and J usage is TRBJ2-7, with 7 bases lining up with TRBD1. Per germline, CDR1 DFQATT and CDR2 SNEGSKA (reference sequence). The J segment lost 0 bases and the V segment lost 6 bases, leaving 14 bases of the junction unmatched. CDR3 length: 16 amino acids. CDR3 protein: CSATNDRATRSYEQYF. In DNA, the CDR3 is TGCAGTGCGACTAATGACAGGGCCACACGCTCCTACGAGCAGTACTTC.

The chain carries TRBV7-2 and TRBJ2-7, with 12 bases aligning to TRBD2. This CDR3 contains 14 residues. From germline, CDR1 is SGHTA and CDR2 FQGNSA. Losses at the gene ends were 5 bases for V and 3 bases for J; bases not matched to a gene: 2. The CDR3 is CASSTLAGGYEQYF. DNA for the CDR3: TGTGCCAGCAGCACACTAGCGGGAGGCTACGAGCAGTACTTC.

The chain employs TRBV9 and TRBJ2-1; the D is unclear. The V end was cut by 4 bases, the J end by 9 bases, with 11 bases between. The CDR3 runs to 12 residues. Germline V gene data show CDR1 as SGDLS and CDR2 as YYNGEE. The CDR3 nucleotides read TGTGCCAGCAGCCGTCCCTCATCTGAGCAGTTCTTC. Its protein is CASSRPSSEQFF.

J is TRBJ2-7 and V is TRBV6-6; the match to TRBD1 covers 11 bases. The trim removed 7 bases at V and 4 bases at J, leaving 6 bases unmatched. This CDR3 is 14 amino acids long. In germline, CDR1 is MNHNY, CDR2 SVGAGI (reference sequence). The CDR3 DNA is TGTGCCAGCATCGGGACAGGGGGTTTGTACGAGCAGTACTTC. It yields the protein CASIGTGGLYEQYF.

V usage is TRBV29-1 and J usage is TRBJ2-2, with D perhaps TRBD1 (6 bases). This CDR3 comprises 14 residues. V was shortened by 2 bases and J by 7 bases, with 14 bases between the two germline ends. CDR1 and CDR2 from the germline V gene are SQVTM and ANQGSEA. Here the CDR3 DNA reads TGCAGCGTTGAACCGAGGGGGATCGACGGGGAGCTGTTTTTT. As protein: CSVEPRGIDGELFF.

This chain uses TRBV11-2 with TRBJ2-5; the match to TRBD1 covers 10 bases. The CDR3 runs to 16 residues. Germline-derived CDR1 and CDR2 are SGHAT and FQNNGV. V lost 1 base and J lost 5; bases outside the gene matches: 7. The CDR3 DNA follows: TGTGCCAGCAGCTTAGGGGGACAGGGGCCGAAGGAGACCCAGTACTTC. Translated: CASSLGGQGPKETQYF.

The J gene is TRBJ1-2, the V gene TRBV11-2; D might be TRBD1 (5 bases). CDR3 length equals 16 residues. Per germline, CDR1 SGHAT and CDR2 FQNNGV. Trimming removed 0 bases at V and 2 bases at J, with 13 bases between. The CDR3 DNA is TGTGCCAGCAGCTTAGATCCCGGGGGACTAAACTATGGCTACACCTTC. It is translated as CASSLDPGGLNYGYTF.

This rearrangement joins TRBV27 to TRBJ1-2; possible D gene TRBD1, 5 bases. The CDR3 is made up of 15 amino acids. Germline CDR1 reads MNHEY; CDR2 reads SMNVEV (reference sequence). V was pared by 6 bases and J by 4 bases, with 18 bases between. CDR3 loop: CASSSVMRGTYGYTF. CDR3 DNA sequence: TGTGCCAGCAGCTCAGTGATGCGGGGCACCTATGGCTACACCTTC.

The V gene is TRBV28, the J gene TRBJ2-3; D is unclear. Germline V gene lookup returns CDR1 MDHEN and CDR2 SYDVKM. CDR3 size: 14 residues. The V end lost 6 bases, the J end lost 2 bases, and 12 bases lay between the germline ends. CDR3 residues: CASREIRATDTQYF. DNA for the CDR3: TGTGCCAGCAGGGAAATACGCGCCACAGATACGCAGTATTTT. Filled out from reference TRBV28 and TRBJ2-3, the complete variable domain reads DVKVTQSSRYLVKRTGEKVFLECVQDMDHENMFWYRQDPGLGLRLIYFSYDVKMKEKGDIPEGYSVSREKKERFSLILESASTNQTSMYLCASREIRATDTQYFGPGTRLTVL.

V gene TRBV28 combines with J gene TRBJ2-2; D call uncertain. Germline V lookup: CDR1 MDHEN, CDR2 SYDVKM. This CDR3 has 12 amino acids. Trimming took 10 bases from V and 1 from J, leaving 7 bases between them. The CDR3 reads CATGENTGELFF. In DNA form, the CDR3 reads TGTGCCACCGGAGAGAACACCGGGGAGCTGTTTTTT.

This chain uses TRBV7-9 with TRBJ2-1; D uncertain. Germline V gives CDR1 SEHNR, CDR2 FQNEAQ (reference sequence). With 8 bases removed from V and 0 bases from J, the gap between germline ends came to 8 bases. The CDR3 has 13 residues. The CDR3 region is CASPRGSYNEQFF. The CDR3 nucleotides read TGTGCCAGCCCCCGAGGCTCCTACAATGAGCAGTTCTTC.

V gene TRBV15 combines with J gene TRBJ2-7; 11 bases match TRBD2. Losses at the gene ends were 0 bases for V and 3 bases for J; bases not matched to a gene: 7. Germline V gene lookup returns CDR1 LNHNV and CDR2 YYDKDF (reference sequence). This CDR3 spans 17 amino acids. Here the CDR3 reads CATSRDNLAGGLYEQYF. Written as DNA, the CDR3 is TGTGCCACCAGCAGAGATAACTTAGCGGGAGGGCTCTACGAGCAGTACTTC.

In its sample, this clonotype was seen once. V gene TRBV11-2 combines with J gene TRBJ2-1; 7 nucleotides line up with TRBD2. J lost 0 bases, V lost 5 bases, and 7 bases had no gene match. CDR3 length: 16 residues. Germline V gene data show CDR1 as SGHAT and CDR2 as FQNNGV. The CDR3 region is CASSPPSGDSYNEQFF. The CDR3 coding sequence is TGTGCCAGCAGCCCGCCCAGCGGGGACTCCTACAATGAGCAGTTCTTC.

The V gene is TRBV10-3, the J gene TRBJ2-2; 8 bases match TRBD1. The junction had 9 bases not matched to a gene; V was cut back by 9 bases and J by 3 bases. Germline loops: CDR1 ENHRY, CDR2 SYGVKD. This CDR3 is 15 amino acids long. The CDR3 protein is CAITETGEDTGELFF. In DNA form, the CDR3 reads TGTGCCATAACTGAGACAGGGGAAGACACCGGGGAGCTGTTTTTT.

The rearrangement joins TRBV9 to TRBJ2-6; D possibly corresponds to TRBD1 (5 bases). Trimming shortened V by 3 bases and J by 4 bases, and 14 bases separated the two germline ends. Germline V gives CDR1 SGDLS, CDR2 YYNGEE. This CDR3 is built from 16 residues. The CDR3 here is CASSDPAGSGANVLTF. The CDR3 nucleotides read TGTGCCAGCAGCGATCCGGCAGGGTCCGGGGCCAACGTCCTGACTTTC. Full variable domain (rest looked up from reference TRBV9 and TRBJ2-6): DSGVTQTPKHLITATGQRVTLRCSPRSGDLSVYWYQQSLDQGLQFLIQYYNGEERAKGNILERFSAQQFPDLHSELNLSSLELGDSALYFCASSDPAGSGANVLTFGAGSRLTVL.

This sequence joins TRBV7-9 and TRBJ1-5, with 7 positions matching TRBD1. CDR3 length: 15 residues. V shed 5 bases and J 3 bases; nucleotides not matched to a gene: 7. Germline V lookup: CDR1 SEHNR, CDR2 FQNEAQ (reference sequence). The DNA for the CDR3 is TGTGCCAGCAGCCAAGGGACAGCAAACAATCAGCCCCAGCATTTT. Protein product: CASSQGTANNQPQHF.